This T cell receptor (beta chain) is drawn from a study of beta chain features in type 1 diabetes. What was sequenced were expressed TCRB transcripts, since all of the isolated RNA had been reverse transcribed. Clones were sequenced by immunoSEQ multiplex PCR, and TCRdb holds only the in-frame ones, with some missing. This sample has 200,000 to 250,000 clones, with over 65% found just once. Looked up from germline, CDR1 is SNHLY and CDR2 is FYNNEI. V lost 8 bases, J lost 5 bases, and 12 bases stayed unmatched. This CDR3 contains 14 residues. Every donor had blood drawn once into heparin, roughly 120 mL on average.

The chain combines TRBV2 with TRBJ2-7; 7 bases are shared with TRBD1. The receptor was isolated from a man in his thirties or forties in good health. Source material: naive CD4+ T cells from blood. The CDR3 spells CASLEGTVGHEQYF. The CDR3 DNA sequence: TGTGCCAGCTTAGAAGGGACAGTAGGACACGAGCAGTACTTC.